Each of the 23 T cell receptor beta chains below was sequenced from the same sample in a study of T cells after yellow fever vaccination. TCRdb re-derived calls from the 5' RACE reads in MiXCR, one entry per CDR3 protein. The table includes around 160,000 distinct CDR3 sequences, around 7% detected once. Here the sequenced sample was CD4+ T cells sorted from PBMCs, taken 4 to 6 days after the first yellow fever vaccination. These receptors all stem from a man in his late teens or twenties who received the YFV17D yellow fever vaccine.

V and J are TRBV20-1 and TRBJ2-7, with TRBD2 as a possible D gene (6 bases). The germline gives CDR1 DFQATT, CDR2 SNEGSKA (reference sequence). The CDR3 consists of 14 residues. The V end lost 3 bases, the J end lost 3 bases, and 15 bases lay between the germline ends. The CDR3 DNA reads TGCAGTGCTAGTCGTCCGGGACTGTACTACGAGCAGTACTTC. Translating it yields CSASRPGLYYEQYF.

This clonotype has ten or more counts. The chain recombines TRBV7-8 with TRBJ2-4, with D unresolved. V was clipped by 1 base and J by 0 bases, with 4 bases between them. The CDR3 is made up of 14 amino acids. Germline V gives CDR1 SGHVS, CDR2 FQNEAQ. CDR3 in DNA: TGTGCCAGCAGCTTAGAAGGAGCCAAAAACATTCAGTACTTC. Encoded protein: CASSLEGAKNIQYF.

Only a few counts were recorded for this clonotype. V usage is TRBV5-6 and J usage is TRBJ2-3; the match to TRBD1 covers 7 bases. The junction had 8 bases not matched to a gene; V was cut back by 4 bases and J by 0 bases. Germline V CDR1 and CDR2: SGHDT, YYEEEE. This CDR3 has 16 amino acids. The CDR3 protein is CASSQVDRYSTDTQYF. The CDR3 DNA sequence: TGTGCCAGCAGCCAAGTGGACAGGTATAGCACAGATACGCAGTATTTT.

As DNA, the CDR3 is TGTGCCAGCAGCAAACCAAGCTGGGACAGGGCCAAATATAGCAATCAGCCCCAGCATTTT. It specifies CASSKPSWDRAKYSNQPQHF. The chain combines TRBV21-1 with TRBJ1-5; the listed D gene, TRBD1, was not tested against the DNA. TRBV21-1 is a listed pseudogene. This CDR3 spans 20 amino acids.

This clonotype was recorded many times. The V gene is TRBV3-1, the J gene TRBJ2-2; D not certain. The germline V and J ends were trimmed by 5 bases and 3 bases, with 7 bases remaining between them. The germline V gene has CDR1 LGHDT and CDR2 YNNKEL (reference sequence). The CDR3 has 13 residues. The CDR3 coding sequence is TGTGCCAGCAGCTTTACTCACACCGGGGAGCTGTTTTTT. Its protein product is CASSFTHTGELFF.

The CDR3 loop reads CASSQDPPGGGGYYEQYF. Written as DNA, the CDR3 is TGCGCCAGCAGCCAAGACCCCCCCGGCGGGGGCGGGTACTACGAGCAGTACTTC. This sequence joins TRBV4-1 and TRBJ2-7; weak D call: TRBD2 (7 bases). The CDR3 spans 18 residues. Germline CDR1 reads MGHRA; CDR2 reads YSYEKL. Deletions cut 0 bases from V and 3 bases from J, with 21 bases between.

This clonotype was seen a handful of times. This chain links TRBV5-6 with TRBJ2-5; weak D call: TRBD1 (6 bases). Trimming took 7 bases from V and 3 from J, leaving 16 bases between them. Per the germline V gene, CDR1 is SGHDT and CDR2 is YYEEEE. The CDR3 totals 14 residues. The CDR3 region is CASLLQGAEETQYF. The DNA of the CDR3 is TGTGCCAGCCTTCTACAGGGTGCAGAAGAGACCCAGTACTTC. The variable domain in full, completed from reference TRBV5-6 and TRBJ2-5, reads DAGVTQSPTHLIKTRGQQVTLRCSPKSGHDTVSWYQQALGQGPQFIFQYYEEEERQRGNFPDRFSGHQFPNYSSELNVNALLLGDSALYLCASLLQGAEETQYFGPGTRLLVL.

This clonotype was seen many times. This rearrangement joins TRBV12-3 or TRBV12-4 to TRBJ2-3; the D gene could be TRBD1 or TRBD2 (5 bases each). The CDR3 runs 13 residues. With 2 bases removed from V and 6 bases from J, the gap between germline ends came to 9 bases. DNA for the CDR3: TGTGCCAGCAGTTTAACTGAGGGGGATACGCAGTATTTT. The encoded protein is CASSLTEGDTQYF.

In its sample, this clonotype was seen a few times. This chain connects TRBV5-1 to TRBJ2-5; 8 bases are shared with TRBD1. With 3 bases clipped from V and 5 bases from J, the junction kept 9 bases outside the gene matches. CDR1 and CDR2 from the germline V gene are SGHRS and YFSETQ. CDR3 size: 15 residues. Here the CDR3 reads CASSYDSGGAETQYF. The CDR3 nucleotides read TGCGCCAGCAGCTATGACTCAGGGGGCGCGGAGACCCAGTACTTC.

In its sample, this clonotype was seen a few times. The chain couples TRBV6-6 to TRBJ2-1, with no clear D. The CDR3 has 12 amino acids. Germline V gene data show CDR1 as MNHNY and CDR2 as SVGAGI (reference sequence). V gave up 0 bases and J gave up 6 bases, with 3 bases separating them. DNA for the CDR3: TGTGCCAGCAGTTACTCGACCAATGAGCAGTTCTTC. Its protein is CASSYSTNEQFF.

This clonotype was recorded at least ten times. This chain links TRBV4-3 with TRBJ1-5, with TRBD1 as a possible D gene (5 bases). The CDR3 is 14 amino acids. Germline CDR1 LGHNA, CDR2 YSLEER. V gave up 0 bases and J gave up 7 bases, with 10 bases separating them. Written as DNA, the CDR3 is TGCGCCAGCAGCCAAGATCGGGGGGACCAGCCCCAGCATTTT. Protein: CASSQDRGDQPQHF.

This clonotype was counted ten times or more. The CDR3 sequence is CASSPQGFAAFF. CDR3 bases: TGTGCCAGCTCACCCCAGGGGTTCGCAGCTTTCTTT. The chain joins TRBV18 to TRBJ1-1; a possible D gene is TRBD1 (6 bases). Germline CDR1 and CDR2: KGHSH and LQKENI. V lost 3 bases to trimming and J lost 10 bases, with 12 bases between them. CDR3 size: 12 residues.

The chain joins TRBV21-1 to TRBJ2-7. TRBV21-1 is a listed pseudogene. The CDR3 totals 11 residues. The CDR3 region is CASSKGHEHYV. CDR3 bases: TGTGCCAGCAGCAAAGGTCACGAGCACTACGTC.

The CDR3 region is CASSTRPIGQGEQYF. The CDR3 DNA sequence: TGTGCCAGCAGTACAAGGCCCATTGGACAGGGCGAGCAGTACTTC. This chain connects TRBV6-1 to TRBJ2-7; 8 bases align to TRBD1. Germline assignment: CDR1 MNHNS and CDR2 SASEGT. The CDR3 covers 15 residues. The V gene end was trimmed by 5 bases and the J gene end by 6 bases; junction bases not matched to a gene: 12.

There are many counts of this clonotype. The chain uses TRBV5-6 and TRBJ2-7; TRBD1 is a possible D gene (6 bases). V lost 0 bases to trimming and J lost 3 bases, with 10 bases between them. CDR3 length: 14 residues. Germline lookup yields CDR1 SGHDT and CDR2 YYEEEE. Written as DNA, the CDR3 is TGTGCCAGCAGCTTGGGACAGGCGGTCTACGAGCAGTACGTC. Translating it yields CASSLGQAVYEQYV.

For this clonotype: This may be a read error, as it is one base from a much larger clone. Written as DNA, the CDR3 is TGTGCCAGCAGACAGGATGAGACCCAGTACTTC. Translating it yields CASRQDETQYF. The chain joins TRBV7-9 to TRBJ2-5, with D possibly TRBD1 on 5 matching bases. The CDR3 is 11 amino acids. The germline V gene has CDR1 SEHNR and CDR2 FQNEAQ (reference sequence). The V gene lost 6 bases and the J gene lost 5 bases, with 7 bases spanning the gap.

This clonotype was counted only a few times. The genes are TRBV24-1 and TRBJ1-5; TRBD1 might be the D (5 bases). The germline V and J ends were trimmed by 0 bases and 4 bases, with 6 bases remaining between them. This CDR3 has 14 amino acids. Germline V gene lookup returns CDR1 KGHDR and CDR2 SFDVKD. The chain's CDR3 is CATSDLRGNQPQHF. The CDR3 nucleotides read TGTGCCACCAGTGATTTGAGGGGTAATCAGCCCCAGCATTTT.

The chain couples TRBV3-1 to TRBJ1-6; D is perhaps TRBD1 (5 bases). The CDR3 extends over 15 amino acids. Germline CDR1 LGHDT, CDR2 YNNKEL (reference sequence). V lost 7 bases and J 0 bases, leaving 10 bases between the germline ends. The CDR3 nucleotides are TGTGCCAGCACCCAGGGAAGCTCCTATAATTCACCCCTCCACTTT. Translated: CASTQGSSYNSPLHF.

The chain carries TRBV11-1 and TRBJ2-3, with TRBD1 as a possible D gene (5 bases). The V gene lost 0 bases and the J gene lost 3 bases, with 7 bases spanning the gap. Germline values: CDR1 SGHAT, CDR2 FQDESV (reference sequence). The CDR3 sequence is 14 residues long. The CDR3 region is CASSLAQGTDTQYF. For the CDR3, the DNA is TGTGCCAGCAGCTTAGCGCAGGGTACAGATACGCAGTATTTT.

This clonotype has only a few counts. The chain has TRBV5-1 and TRBJ2-7; D is uncertain. The V gene's germline CDR1 is SGHRS and CDR2 YFSETQ. V gave up 0 bases and J gave up 1 base, with 8 bases separating them. This CDR3 comprises 14 residues. The CDR3 reads CASSLAPPSYEQYF. The CDR3 region has the DNA TGCGCCAGCAGCTTGGCCCCCCCTTCCTACGAGCAGTACTTC.

Many counts were recorded for this clonotype. The chain joins TRBV4-1 to TRBJ2-7; 7 bases are shared with TRBD2. J gave up 7 bases and V 0 bases, and 12 bases lay outside the gene matches. There are 16 residues in the CDR3. The germline V gene has CDR1 MGHRA and CDR2 YSYEKL. The CDR3 sequence: CASSQDFGGRAGEQYV. For the CDR3, the DNA is TGCGCCAGCAGCCAAGATTTCGGAGGGAGGGCTGGGGAGCAGTACGTC.

This clonotype showed up just a few times. The chain links TRBV29-1 to TRBJ1-5, with D maybe TRBD1 (6 bases). Between the trimmed V and J ends, which lost 1 base and 7 bases, there was a span of 11 bases. Looked up from germline, CDR1 is SQVTM and CDR2 is ANQGSEA. The CDR3 covers 13 residues. In DNA, the CDR3 is TGCAGCGTTGAAGTAGGGGGGGGACAGCCCCAGCATTTT. Translation: CSVEVGGGQPQHF.

This clonotype was seen repeatedly, ten times or more. The rearrangement uses TRBV7-8 and TRBJ2-7, with D possibly TRBD1 on 6 matching bases. The CDR3 sequence is 17 residues long. V lost 1 base and J lost 5, with 21 bases in between. Germline CDR1 reads SGHVS; CDR2 reads FQNEAQ. This CDR3 is CASSLVGRGQGIHEQYF. The CDR3 DNA sequence: TGTGCCAGCAGCTTAGTTGGGAGAGGTCAGGGGATCCACGAGCAGTACTTC.